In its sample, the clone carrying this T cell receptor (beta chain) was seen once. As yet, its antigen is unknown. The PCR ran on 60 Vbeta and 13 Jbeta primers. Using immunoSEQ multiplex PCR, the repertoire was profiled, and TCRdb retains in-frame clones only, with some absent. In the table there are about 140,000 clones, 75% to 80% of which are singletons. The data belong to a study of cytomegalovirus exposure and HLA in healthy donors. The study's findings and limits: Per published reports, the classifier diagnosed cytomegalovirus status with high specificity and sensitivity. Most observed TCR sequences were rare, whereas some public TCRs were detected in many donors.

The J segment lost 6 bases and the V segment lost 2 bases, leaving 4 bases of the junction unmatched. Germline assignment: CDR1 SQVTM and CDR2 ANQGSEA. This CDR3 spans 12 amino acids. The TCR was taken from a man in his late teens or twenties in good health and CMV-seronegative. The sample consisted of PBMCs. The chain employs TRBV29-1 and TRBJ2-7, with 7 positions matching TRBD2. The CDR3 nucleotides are TGCAGCGTTGAAAAGGGAGGGCGCGAGCAGTACTTC. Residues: CSVEKGGREQYF.